The sequence of this TCR beta chain was determined in a study of long-term antiretroviral therapy in people with HIV. Study-level background: The immediate-ART recommendation dates to 2015, and the earliest samples predate it by about a decade.

Version v3.0 of the immunoSEQ assay ran at survey level. The table came from immunoSEQ multiplex PCR; TCRdb's copy has only in-frame clones and leaves some out. The sample records roughly 6,400 clones, roughly 73% being singletons. CDR1 is SGHRS and CDR2 is YFSETQ in the germline V gene. Trimming pared 0 bases from V and 0 bases from J, leaving 10 bases between. The CDR3 contains 16 residues. Every HIV-positive participant received treatment in the United States. Of note for this clone: What it binds is not known.

Study observations and caveats: Viral resistance, ART adherence and therapy changes all lacked available data. The repertoire was dominated at all time points by clones expanded before ART.

The chain links TRBV5-1 to TRBJ1-5; D remains unclear. The TCR was taken from a man aged 40-50 years with HIV. This material consisted of unsorted PBMCs, taken 0.5 years before starting antiretroviral therapy. The CDR3 region is CASSLGTGNSNQPQHF. In DNA, the CDR3 is TGCGCCAGCAGCTTGGGGACGGGAAATAGCAATCAGCCCCAGCATTTT. Combining the CDR3 with reference TRBV5-1 and TRBJ1-5 gives the whole variable domain KAGVTQTPRYLIKTRGQQVTLSCSPISGHRSVSWYQQTPGQGLQFLFEYFSETQRNKGNFPGRFSGRQFSNSRSEMNVSTLELGDSALYLCASSLGTGNSNQPQHFGDGTRLSIL.